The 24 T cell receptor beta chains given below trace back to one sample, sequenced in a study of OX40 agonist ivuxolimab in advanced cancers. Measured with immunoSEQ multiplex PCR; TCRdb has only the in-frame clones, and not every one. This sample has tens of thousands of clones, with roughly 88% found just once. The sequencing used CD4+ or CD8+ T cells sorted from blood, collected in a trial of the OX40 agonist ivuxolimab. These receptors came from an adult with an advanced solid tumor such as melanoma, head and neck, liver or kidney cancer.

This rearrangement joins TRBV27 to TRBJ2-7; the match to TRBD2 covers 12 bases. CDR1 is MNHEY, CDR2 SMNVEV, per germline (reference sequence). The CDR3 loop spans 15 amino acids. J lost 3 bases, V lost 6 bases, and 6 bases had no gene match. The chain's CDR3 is CASRPGLAGVYEQYF. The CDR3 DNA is TGTGCCAGCAGACCGGGACTAGCGGGTGTCTACGAGCAGTACTTC.

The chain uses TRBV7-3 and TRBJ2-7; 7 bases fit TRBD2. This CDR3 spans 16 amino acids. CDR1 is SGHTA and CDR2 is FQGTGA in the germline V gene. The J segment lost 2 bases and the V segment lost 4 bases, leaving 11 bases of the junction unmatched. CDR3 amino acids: CASSSGPGTTTYEQYF. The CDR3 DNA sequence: TGTGCCAGCAGCTCCGGCCCCGGGACTACCACCTACGAGCAGTACTTC.

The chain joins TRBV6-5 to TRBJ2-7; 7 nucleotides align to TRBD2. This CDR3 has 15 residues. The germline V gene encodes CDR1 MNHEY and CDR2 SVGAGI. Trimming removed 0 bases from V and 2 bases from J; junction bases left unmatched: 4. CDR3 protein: CASSYSGAGAYEQYF. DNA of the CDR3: TGTGCCAGCAGTTACTCCGGCGCGGGAGCCTACGAGCAGTACTTC.

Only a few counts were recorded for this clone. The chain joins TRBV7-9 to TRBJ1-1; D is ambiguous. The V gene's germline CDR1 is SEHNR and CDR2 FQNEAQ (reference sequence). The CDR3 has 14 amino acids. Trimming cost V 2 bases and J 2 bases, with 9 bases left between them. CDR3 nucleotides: TGTGCCAGCAGCTTATCCAGTCAAAACACTGAAGCTTTCTTT. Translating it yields CASSLSSQNTEAFF.

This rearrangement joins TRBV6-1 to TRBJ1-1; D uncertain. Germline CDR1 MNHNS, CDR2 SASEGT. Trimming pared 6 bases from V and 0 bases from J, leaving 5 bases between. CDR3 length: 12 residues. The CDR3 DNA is TGTGCCAGCAGGCAAATGAACACTGAAGCTTTCTTT. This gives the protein CASRQMNTEAFF.

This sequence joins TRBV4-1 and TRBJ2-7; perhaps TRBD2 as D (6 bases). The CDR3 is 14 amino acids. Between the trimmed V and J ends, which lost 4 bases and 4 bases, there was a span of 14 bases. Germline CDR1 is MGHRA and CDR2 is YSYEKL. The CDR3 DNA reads TGCGCCAGCAGCCCGGAGGGCAGAAGGTACGAGCAGTACTTC. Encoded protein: CASSPEGRRYEQYF.

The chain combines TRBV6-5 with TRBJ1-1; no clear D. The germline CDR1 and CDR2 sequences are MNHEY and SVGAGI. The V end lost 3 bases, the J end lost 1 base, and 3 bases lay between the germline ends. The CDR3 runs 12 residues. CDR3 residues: CASSYRNTEAFF. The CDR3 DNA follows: TGTGCCAGCAGTTATAGGAACACTGAAGCTTTCTTT.

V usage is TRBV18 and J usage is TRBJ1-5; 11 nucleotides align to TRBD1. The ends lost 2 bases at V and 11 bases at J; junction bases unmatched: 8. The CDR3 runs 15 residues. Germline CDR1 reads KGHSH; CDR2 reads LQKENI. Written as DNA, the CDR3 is TGTGCCAGCTCACCAGGACAGGGGGCGGCCTGGGCCCAGCATTTT. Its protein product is CASSPGQGAAWAQHF.

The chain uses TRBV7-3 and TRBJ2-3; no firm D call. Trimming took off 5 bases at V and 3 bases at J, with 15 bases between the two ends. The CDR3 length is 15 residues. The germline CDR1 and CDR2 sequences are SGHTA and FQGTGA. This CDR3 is CASSTKYGSTDTQYF. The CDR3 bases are TGTGCCAGCAGCACCAAGTACGGTTCAACAGATACGCAGTATTTT. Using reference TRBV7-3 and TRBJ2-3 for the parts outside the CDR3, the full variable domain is GAGVSQTPSNKVTEKGKYVELRCDPISGHTALYWYRQSLGQGPEFLIYFQGTGAADDSGLPNDRFFAVRPEGSVSTLKIQRTERGDSAVYLCASSTKYGSTDTQYFGPGTRLTVL.

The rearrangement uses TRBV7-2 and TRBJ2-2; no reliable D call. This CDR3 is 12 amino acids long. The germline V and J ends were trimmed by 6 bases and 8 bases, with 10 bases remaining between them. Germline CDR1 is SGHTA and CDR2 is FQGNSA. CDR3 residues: CASSLTRGELFF. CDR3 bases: TGTGCCAGCAGTTTAACGCGAGGGGAGCTGTTTTTT.

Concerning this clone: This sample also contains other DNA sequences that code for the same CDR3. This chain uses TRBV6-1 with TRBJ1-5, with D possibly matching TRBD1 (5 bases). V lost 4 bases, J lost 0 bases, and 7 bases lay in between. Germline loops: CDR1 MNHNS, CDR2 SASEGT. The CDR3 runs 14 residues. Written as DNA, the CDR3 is TGTGCCAGCAGTGGACAGAATAGCAATCAGCCCCAGCATTTT. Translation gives CASSGQNSNQPQHF.

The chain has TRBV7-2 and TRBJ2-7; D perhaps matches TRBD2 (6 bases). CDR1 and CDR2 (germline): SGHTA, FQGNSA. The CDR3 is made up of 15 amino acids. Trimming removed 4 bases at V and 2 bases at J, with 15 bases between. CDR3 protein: CASSSETSRTYEQYF. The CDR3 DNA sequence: TGTGCCAGCAGCTCCGAAACTAGCAGGACCTACGAGCAGTACTTC.

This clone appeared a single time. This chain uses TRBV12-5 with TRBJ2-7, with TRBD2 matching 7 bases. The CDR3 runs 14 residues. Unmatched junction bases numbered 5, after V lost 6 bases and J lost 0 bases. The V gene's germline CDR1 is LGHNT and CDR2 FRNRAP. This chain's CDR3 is CASGSLADSYEQYF. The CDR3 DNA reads TGTGCTAGTGGGTCCCTAGCGGACTCCTACGAGCAGTACTTC.

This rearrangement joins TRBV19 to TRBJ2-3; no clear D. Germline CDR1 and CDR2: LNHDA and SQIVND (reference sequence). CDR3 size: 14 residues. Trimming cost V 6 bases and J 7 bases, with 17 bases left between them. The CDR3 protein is CASRAQGSVNTQYF. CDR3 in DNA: TGTGCCAGTAGGGCACAAGGTTCCGTGAATACGCAGTATTTT.

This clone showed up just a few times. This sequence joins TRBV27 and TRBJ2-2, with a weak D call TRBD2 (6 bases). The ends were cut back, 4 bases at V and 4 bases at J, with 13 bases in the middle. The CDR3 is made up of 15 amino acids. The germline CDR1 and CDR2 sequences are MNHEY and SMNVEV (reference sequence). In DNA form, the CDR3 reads TGTGCCAGCAGTTCGGGGGACCGATTCACCGGGGAGCTGTTTTTT. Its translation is CASSSGDRFTGELFF.

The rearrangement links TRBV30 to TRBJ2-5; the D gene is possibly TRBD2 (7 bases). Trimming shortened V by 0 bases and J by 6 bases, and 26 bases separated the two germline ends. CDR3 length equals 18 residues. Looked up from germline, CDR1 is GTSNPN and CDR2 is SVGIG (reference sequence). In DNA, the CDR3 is TGTGCCTGGAGTGTAAGGAGGGGGGGGGATCCCTCCCCCAAGACCCAGTACTTC. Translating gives CAWSVRRGGDPSPKTQYF.

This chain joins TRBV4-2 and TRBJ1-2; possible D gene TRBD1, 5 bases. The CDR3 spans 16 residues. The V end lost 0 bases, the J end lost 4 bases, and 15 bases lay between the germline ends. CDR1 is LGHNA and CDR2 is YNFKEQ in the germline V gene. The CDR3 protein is CASSQDPGFTIYGYTF. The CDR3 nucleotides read TGTGCCAGCAGCCAAGATCCAGGGTTTACTATCTATGGCTACACCTTC.

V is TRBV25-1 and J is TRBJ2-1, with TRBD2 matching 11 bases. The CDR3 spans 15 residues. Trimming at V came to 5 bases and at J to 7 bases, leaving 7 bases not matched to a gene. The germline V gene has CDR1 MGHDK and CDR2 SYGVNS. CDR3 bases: TGTGCCAGCAGTCCTCGACTAGCGGGAATGAATGAGCAGTTCTTC. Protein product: CASSPRLAGMNEQFF.

The CDR3, as DNA: TGTGCCAGCAGCTTAAGGAAGACAGACTACAATGAGCAGTTCTTC. Its translation is CASSLRKTDYNEQFF. The chain carries TRBV5-4 and TRBJ2-1; a weak D match, TRBD1 (5 bases). CDR3 length equals 15 residues. Per the germline V gene, CDR1 is SGHNT and CDR2 is YYREEE (reference sequence). V was cut by 2 bases and J by 3 bases, with 12 bases left in between.

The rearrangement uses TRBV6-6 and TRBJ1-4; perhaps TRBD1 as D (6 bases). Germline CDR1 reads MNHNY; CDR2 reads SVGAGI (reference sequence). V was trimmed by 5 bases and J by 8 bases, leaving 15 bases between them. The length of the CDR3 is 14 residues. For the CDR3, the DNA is TGTGCCAGCAGTCCCGGCTCGGGACAAGAAAAACTGTTTTTT. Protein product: CASSPGSGQEKLFF.

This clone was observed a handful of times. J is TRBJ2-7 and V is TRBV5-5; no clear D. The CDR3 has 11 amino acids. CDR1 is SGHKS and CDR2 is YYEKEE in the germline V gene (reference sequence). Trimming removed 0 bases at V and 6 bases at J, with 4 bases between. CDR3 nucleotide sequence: TGTGCCAGCAGCTTGGGCCCCGAGCAGTACTTC. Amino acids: CASSLGPEQYF.

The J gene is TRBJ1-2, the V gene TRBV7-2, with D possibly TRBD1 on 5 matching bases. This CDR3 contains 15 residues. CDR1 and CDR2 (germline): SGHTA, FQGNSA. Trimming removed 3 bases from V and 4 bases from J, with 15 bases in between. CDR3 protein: CASSLAGTEVYGYTF. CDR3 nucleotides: TGTGCCAGCAGCTTGGCCGGGACCGAGGTCTATGGCTACACCTTC.

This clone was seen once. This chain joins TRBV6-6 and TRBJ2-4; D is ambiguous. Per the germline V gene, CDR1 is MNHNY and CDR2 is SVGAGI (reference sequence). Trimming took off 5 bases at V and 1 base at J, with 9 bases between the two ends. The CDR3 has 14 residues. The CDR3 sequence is CASSPPGAKNIQYF. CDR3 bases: TGTGCCAGCAGTCCTCCTGGGGCCAAAAACATTCAGTACTTC.

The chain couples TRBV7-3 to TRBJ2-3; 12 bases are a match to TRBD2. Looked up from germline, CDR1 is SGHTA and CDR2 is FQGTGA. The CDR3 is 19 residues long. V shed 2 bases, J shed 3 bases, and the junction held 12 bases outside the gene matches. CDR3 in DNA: TGTGCCAGCAGCTTAGGGGGGCGACTAGCGGGAGTGAGAACAGATACGCAGTATTTT. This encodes CASSLGGRLAGVRTDTQYF.